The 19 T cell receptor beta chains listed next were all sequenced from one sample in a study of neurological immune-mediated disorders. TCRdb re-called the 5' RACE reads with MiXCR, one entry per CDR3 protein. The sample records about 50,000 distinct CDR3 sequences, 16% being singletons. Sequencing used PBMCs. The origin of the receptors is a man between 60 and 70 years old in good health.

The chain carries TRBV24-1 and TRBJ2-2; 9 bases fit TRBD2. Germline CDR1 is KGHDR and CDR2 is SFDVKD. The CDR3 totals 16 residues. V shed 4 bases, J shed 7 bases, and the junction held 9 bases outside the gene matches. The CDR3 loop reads CATSDPGLARLGELFF. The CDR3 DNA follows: TGTGCCACCAGTGACCCGGGACTAGCAAGGCTCGGGGAGCTGTTTTTT.

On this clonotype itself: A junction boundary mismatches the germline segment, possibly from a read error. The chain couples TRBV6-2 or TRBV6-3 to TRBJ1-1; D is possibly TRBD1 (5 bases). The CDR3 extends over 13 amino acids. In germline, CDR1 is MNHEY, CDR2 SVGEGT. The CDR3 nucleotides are TGTGTCAGCTCCCTGGGGGGGACCACTGAAGCTTTCTTT. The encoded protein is CVSSLGGTTEAFF.

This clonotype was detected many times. CDR3 sequence reads: CASSVGGWGEQYF. In DNA form, the CDR3 reads TGTGCCAGCAGCGTCGGTGGGTGGGGAGAGCAGTACTTC. This chain joins TRBV2 and TRBJ2-7, with D unresolved. Germline V gene data show CDR1 as SNHLY and CDR2 as FYNNEI. The CDR3 extends over 13 amino acids. V lost 6 bases and J lost 7, with 16 bases in between.

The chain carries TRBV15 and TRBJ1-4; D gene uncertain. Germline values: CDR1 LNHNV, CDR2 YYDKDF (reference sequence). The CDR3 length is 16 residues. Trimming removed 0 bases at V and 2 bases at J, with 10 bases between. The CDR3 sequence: CATSRERERTNEKLFF. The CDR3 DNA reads TGTGCCACCAGCAGAGAAAGGGAACGGACTAATGAAAAACTGTTTTTT.

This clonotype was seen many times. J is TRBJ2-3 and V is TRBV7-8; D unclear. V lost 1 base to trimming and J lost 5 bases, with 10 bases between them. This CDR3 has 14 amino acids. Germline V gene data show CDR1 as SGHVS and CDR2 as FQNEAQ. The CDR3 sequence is CASSLGRHQDTQYF. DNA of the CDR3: TGTGCCAGCAGCTTAGGCAGGCATCAAGATACGCAGTATTTT.

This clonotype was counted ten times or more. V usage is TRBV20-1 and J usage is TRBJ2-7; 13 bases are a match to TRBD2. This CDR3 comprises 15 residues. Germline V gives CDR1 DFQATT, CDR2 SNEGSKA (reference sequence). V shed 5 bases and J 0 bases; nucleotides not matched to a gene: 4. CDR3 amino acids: CSAPGLAGVSYEQYF. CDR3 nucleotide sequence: TGCAGTGCTCCAGGACTAGCGGGAGTCTCCTACGAGCAGTACTTC.

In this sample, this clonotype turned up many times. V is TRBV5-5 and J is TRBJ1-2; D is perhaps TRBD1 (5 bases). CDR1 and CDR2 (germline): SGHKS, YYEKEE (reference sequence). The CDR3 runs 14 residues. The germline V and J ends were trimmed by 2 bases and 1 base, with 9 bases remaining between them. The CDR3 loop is CASSFQTDNYGYTF. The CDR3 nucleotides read TGTGCCAGCAGCTTTCAGACAGATAACTATGGCTACACCTTC.

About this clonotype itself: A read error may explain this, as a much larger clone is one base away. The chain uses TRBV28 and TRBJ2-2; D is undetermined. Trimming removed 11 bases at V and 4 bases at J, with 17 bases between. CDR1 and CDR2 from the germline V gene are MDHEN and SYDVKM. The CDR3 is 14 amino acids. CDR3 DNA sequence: TGTGCCCGCCCTTGGGTGACAATCACCGGGGAGCTGTTTTTT. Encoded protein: CARPWVTITGELFF.

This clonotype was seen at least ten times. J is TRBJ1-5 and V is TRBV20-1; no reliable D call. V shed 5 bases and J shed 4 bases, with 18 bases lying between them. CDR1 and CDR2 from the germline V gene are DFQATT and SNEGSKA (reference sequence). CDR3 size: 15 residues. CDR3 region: CSAPRRAAPNQPQHF. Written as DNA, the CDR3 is TGCAGTGCTCCGAGAAGGGCAGCGCCGAATCAGCCCCAGCATTTT.

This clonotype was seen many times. The CDR3 reads CASSPDRGGQPQHF. The CDR3 region has the DNA TGTGCCAGCAGCCCAGACAGGGGAGGGCAGCCCCAGCATTTT. The J gene is TRBJ1-5, the V gene TRBV7-2; 8 bases agree with TRBD1. J gave up 7 bases and V 5 bases, and 7 bases lay outside the gene matches. The CDR3 has 14 residues. Germline V lookup: CDR1 SGHTA, CDR2 FQGNSA.

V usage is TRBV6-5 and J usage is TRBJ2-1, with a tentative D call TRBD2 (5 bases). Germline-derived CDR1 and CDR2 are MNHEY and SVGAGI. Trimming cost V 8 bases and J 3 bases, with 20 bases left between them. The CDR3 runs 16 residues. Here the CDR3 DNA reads TGTGCCAGCCGTCTGAATGGCGGGTTAAACTACAATGAGCAGTTCTTC. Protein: CASRLNGGLNYNEQFF.

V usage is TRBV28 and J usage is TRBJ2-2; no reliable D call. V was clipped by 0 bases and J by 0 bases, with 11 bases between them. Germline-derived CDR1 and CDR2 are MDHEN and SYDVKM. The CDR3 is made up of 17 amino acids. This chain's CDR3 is CASSLWGIYANTGELFF. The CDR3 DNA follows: TGTGCCAGCAGTTTATGGGGGATCTACGCGAACACCGGGGAGCTGTTTTTT.

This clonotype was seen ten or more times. Written as DNA, the CDR3 is TGTGCCAGCAGCGTTGGAGTAGCCAAAAACATTCAGTACTTC. This translates into CASSVGVAKNIQYF. This chain joins TRBV9 and TRBJ2-4; D uncertain. CDR1 is SGDLS, CDR2 YYNGEE, per germline. The CDR3 extends over 14 amino acids. Deletions cut 2 bases from V and 0 bases from J, with 6 bases between.

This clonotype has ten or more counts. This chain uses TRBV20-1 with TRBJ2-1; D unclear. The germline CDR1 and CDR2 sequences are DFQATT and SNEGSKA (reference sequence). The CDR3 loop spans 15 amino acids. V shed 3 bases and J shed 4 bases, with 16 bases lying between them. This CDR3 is CSASTARSSYNEQFF. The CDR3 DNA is TGCAGTGCTAGTACCGCTAGGTCGAGTTACAATGAGCAGTTCTTC.

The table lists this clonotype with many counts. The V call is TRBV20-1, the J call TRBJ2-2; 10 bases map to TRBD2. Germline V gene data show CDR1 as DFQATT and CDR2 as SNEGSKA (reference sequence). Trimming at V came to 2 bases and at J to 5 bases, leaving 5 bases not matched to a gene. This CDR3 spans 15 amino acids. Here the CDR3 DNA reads TGCAGTGCTAGAAGCAGCGGGAGGGGTACCGGGGAGCTGTTTTTT. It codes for CSARSSGRGTGELFF.

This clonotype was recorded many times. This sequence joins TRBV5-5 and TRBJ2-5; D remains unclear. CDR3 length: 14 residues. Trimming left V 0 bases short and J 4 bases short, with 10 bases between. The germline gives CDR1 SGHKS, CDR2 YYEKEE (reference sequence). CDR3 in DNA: TGTGCCAGCAGCTTGGTCACCGGAATAGAGACCCAGTACTTC. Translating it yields CASSLVTGIETQYF.

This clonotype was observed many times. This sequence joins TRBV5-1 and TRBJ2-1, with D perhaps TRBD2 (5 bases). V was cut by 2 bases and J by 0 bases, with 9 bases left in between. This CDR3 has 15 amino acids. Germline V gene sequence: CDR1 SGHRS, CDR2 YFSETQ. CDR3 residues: CASSLEGSSYNEQFF. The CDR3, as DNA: TGCGCCAGCAGCTTAGAGGGCAGCTCCTACAATGAGCAGTTCTTC. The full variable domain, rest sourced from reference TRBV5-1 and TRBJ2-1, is KAGVTQTPRYLIKTRGQQVTLSCSPISGHRSVSWYQQTPGQGLQFLFEYFSETQRNKGNFPGRFSGRQFSNSRSEMNVSTLELGDSALYLCASSLEGSSYNEQFFGPGTRLTVL.

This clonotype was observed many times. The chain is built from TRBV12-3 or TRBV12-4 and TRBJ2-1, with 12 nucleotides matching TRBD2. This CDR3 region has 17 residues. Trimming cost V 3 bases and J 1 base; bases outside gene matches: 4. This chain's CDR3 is CASSFTSGRLSYNEQFF. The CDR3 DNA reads TGTGCCAGCAGTTTCACTAGCGGGAGGTTATCCTACAATGAGCAGTTCTTC.

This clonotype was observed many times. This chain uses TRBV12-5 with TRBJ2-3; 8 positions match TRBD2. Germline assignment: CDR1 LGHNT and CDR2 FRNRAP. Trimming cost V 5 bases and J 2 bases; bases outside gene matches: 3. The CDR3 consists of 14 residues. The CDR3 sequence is CASGPTSVTDTQYF. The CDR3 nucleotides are TGTGCTAGTGGTCCGACTAGCGTCACAGATACGCAGTATTTT. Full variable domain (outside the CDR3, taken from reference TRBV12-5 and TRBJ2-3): DARVTQTPRHKVTEMGQEVTMRCQPILGHNTVFWYRQTMMQGLELLAYFRNRAPLDDSGMPKDRFSAEMPDATLATLKIQPSEPRDSAVYFCASGPTSVTDTQYFGPGTRLTVL.